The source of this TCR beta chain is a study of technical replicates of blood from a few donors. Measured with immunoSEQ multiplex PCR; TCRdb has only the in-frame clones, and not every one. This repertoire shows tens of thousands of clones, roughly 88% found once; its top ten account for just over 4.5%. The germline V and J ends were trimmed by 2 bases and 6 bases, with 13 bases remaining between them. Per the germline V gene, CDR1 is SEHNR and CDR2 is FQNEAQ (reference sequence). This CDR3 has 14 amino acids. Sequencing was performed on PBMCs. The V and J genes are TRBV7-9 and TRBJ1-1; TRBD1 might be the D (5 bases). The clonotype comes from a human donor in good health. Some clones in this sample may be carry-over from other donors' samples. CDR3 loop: CASSLMDAGSEAFF. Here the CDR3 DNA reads TGTGCCAGCAGCTTAATGGATGCAGGGTCTGAAGCTTTCTTT.